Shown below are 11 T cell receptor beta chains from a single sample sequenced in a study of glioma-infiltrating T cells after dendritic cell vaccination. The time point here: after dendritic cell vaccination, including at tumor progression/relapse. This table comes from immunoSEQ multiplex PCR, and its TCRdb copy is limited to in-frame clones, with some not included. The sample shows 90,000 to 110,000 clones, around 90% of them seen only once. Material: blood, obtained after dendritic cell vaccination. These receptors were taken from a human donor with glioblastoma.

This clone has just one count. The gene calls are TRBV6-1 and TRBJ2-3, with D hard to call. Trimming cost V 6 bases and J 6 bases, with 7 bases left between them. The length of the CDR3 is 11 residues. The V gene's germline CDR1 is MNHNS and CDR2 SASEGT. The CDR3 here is CASRKEDTQYF. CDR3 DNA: TGTGCCAGCAGGAAAGAGGATACGCAGTATTTT.

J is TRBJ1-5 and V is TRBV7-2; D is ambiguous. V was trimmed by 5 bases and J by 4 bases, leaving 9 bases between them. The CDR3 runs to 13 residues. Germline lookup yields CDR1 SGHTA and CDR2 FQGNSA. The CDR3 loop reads CASSPERNQPQHF. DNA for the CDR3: TGTGCCAGCAGCCCTGAGAGGAATCAGCCCCAGCATTTT.

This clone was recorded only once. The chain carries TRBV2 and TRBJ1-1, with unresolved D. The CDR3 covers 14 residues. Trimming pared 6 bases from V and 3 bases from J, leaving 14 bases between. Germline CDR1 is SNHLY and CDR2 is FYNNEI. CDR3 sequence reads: CASSEDYRDTEAFF. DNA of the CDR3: TGTGCCAGCAGCGAGGACTATCGGGACACTGAAGCTTTCTTT.

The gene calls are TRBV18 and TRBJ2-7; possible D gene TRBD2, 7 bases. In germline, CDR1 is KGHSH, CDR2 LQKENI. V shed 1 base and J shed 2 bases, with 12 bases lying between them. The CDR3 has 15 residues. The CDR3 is CASSPQEGGTYEQYF. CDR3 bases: TGTGCCAGCTCACCACAAGAGGGGGGGACCTACGAGCAGTACTTC.

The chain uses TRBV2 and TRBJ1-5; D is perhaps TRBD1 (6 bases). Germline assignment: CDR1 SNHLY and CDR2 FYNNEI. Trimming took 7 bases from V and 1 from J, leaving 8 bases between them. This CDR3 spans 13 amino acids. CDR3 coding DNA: TGTGCCAGCAACGGACAGAGCAATCAGCCCCAGCATTTT. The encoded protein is CASNGQSNQPQHF.

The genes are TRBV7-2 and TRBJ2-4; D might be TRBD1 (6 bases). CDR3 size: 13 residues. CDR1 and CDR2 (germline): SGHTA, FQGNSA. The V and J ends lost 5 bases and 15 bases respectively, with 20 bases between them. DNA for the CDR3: TGTGCCAGCAGCCCTAGGGGGAGCATCAGGGGGTACTTC. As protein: CASSPRGSIRGYF. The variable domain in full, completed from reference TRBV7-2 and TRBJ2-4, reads GAGVSQSPSNKVTEKGKDVELRCDPISGHTALYWYRQSLGQGLEFLIYFQGNSAPDKSGLPSDRFSAERTGGSVSTLTIQRTQQEDSAVYLCASSPRGSIRGYFGAGTRLSVL.

DNA for the CDR3: TGCGCCAGCAGCGAAAGCGGGAGAATAAATGAGCAGTTCTTC. This gives the protein CASSESGRINEQFF. The chain has TRBV10-1 and TRBJ2-1; 8 bases map to TRBD2. Germline lookup yields CDR1 WNHNN and CDR2 SYGVQD (reference sequence). The CDR3 loop spans 14 amino acids. V lost 6 bases, J lost 7 bases, and 8 bases stayed unmatched.

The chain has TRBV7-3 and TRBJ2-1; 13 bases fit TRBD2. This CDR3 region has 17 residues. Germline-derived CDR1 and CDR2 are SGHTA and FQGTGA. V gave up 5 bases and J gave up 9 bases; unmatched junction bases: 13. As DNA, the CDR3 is TGTGCCAGCAGCCCCCGAGGGGGACTAGCGGGAATCGTTGAGCAGTTCTTC. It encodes CASSPRGGLAGIVEQFF.

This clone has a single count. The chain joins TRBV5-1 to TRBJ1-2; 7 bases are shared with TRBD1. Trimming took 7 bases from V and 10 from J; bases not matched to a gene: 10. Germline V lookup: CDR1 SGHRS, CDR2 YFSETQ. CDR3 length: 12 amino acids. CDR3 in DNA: TGCGCCAGCGGACTACAGGGGTTAACCTACACCTTC. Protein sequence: CASGLQGLTYTF.

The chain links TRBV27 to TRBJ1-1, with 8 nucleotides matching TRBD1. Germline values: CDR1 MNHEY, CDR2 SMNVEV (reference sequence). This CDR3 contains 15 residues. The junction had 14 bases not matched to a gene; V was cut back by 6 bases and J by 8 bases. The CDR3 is CASRARGPTGVEAFF. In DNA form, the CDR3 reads TGTGCCAGCAGGGCTAGGGGGCCGACAGGGGTCGAAGCTTTCTTT.

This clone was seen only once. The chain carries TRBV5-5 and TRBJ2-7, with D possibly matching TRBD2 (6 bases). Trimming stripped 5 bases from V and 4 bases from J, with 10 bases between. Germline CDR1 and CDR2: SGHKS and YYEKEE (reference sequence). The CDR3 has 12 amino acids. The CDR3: CASSSRGYEQYF. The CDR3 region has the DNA TGTGCCAGCAGTTCACGGGGGTACGAGCAGTACTTC.